The rows below give T cell receptor beta chains drawn from one sample of a study of CD8+ T cells in alopecia areata. The data were produced by immunoSEQ multiplex PCR, yet TCRdb's version contains in-frame clones alone and is incomplete. The repertoire consists of around 250,000 clones, with under 80% occurring once and the leading ten covering 0.95% to 1.5%. Sequencing used CD4+ T cells sorted from blood, obtained at week 0. All receptors derive from a human donor with alopecia areata. The CDR3 runs from the conserved cysteine through the conserved F or W. D genes are given only for firm matches. Only part of the rows carry a size: once, few, many, or a class if the clone is expanded.

V	J	size	D	CDR3	DNA
TRBV2	TRBJ2-5	once	NA	CASSGGMQETQYF	TGTGCCAGCAGTGGGGGGATGCAAGAGACCCAGTACTTC
TRBV9	TRBJ1-6	few	NA	CASSVGYNSPLHF	TGTGCCAGCAGCGTAGGGTACAATTCACCCCTCCACTTT
TRBV6-6	TRBJ1-1	once	NA	CASRNLNTEAFF	TGTGCCAGCAGAAACCTTAATACTGAAGCTTTCTTT
TRBV30	TRBJ1-2	NA	NA	CAWSPQGRGYGYTF	TGTGCCTGGAGCCCTCAGGGGCGCGGCTATGGCTACACCTTC
TRBV5-1	TRBJ1-2	NA	NA	CASSDGTYYGYTF	TGCGCCAGCAGCGACGGGACTTACTATGGCTACACCTTC
TRBV28	TRBJ2-7	NA	NA	CATLSGVGFYEQYF	TGTGCCACCTTGTCAGGGGTGGGATTCTACGAGCAGTACTTC
TRBV5-1	TRBJ2-7	NA	NA	CASSWSASEQYF	TGCGCCAGCAGCTGGAGCGCTTCCGAGCAGTACTTC
TRBV30	TRBJ2-5	NA	NA	CAWSPLETQYF	TGTGCCTGGAGTCCTCTTGAGACCCAGTACTTC
TRBV19	TRBJ2-3	NA	NA	CASSTLGTDTQYF	TGTGCCAGTAGTACCCTAGGGACAGATACGCAGTATTTT
TRBV5-6	TRBJ1-5	NA	NA	CASSLGGRGNQPQHF	TGTGCCAGCAGCTTGGGGGGCAGGGGCAATCAGCCCCAGCATTTT
TRBV6-1	TRBJ1-1	NA	NA	CASSERVGSAEAFF	TGTGCCAGCAGTGAAAGGGTGGGGAGCGCTGAAGCTTTCTTT
TRBV10-3	TRBJ1-1	NA	NA	CAIRGQNTEAFF	TGTGCCATCAGGGGGCAGAACACTGAAGCTTTCTTT
TRBV7-9	TRBJ1-2	few	NA	CASSLEGGAYGYTF	TGTGCCAGCAGCTTAGAAGGGGGGGCCTATGGCTACACCTTC
TRBV29-1	TRBJ2-5	few	NA	CSVLVATETQYF	TGCAGCGTTTTGGTGGCAACGGAGACCCAGTACTTC
TRBV25-1	TRBJ1-2	NA	NA	CASSAAGYYGYTF	TGTGCCAGCAGTGCGGCAGGATACTATGGCTACACCTTC
TRBV11-2	TRBJ1-2	NA	TRBD1	CASRRTGVYGYTF	TGTGCCAGCAGACGCACAGGGGTCTATGGCTACACCTTC
TRBV5-6	TRBJ2-5	NA	NA	CASSFYSTTETQYF	TGTGCCAGCAGCTTCTACAGTACTACGGAGACCCAGTACTTC
TRBV9	TRBJ1-6	once	NA	CASSVDDLGSPLHF	TGTGCCAGCAGCGTAGACGACCTGGGTTCACCCCTCCACTTT
TRBV5-1	TRBJ2-5	NA	NA	CASSFFGWETQYF	TGCGCCAGCAGCTTTTTCGGGTGGGAGACCCAGTACTTC
TRBV5-6	TRBJ2-1	once	TRBD1	CASSFRDSGYNEQFF	TGTGCCAGCAGCTTCCGGGACAGCGGCTACAATGAGCAGTTCTTC
TRBV7-2	TRBJ2-1	NA	TRBD2	CASSLAIGTSGGPSSYNEQFF	TGTGCCAGCAGCTTAGCGATCGGGACTAGCGGGGGTCCTAGCTCCTACAATGAGCAGTTCTTC
TRBV7-2	TRBJ2-5	NA	TRBD2	CASERGKGETQYF	TGTGCCAGCGAGCGGGGGAAGGGTGAGACCCAGTACTTC
TRBV5-6	TRBJ2-5	once	NA	CASSFEGGRRETQYF	TGTGCCAGCAGCTTTGAGGGGGGGCGCCGAGAGACCCAGTACTTC
TRBV5-8	TRBJ1-6	many	NA	CASTLLSGTNSPLHF	TGTGCCAGCACCCTCTTGAGCGGGACTAATTCACCCCTCCACTTT
TRBV29-1	TRBJ2-7	NA	NA	CSVGEGTYEQYF	TGCAGCGTGGGAGAGGGTACCTACGAGCAGTACTTC
TRBV30	TRBJ2-1	NA	TRBD1	CAWSVAWDRVLENNEQFF	TGTGCCTGGAGTGTAGCCTGGGACAGGGTTTTAGAGAACAATGAGCAGTTCTTC
TRBV29-1	TRBJ2-7	few	NA	CSVVLAAGQYF	TGCAGCGTTGTACTAGCCGCGGGGCAGTACTTC
TRBV30	TRBJ1-3	once	TRBD1	CASTGDSGNTIYF	TGTGCTTCTACAGGGGACTCTGGAAACACCATATATTTT
TRBV5-6	TRBJ2-5	few	NA	CASTVSGAETQYF	TGTGCCAGCACAGTATCAGGGGCCGAGACCCAGTACTTC
TRBV4-3	TRBJ1-6	NA	TRBD1	CASSQDSGQGGSPLHF	TGCGCCAGCAGCCAAGACAGTGGACAGGGAGGTTCACCCCTCCACTTT
TRBV15	TRBJ1-6	NA	TRBD1	CATSSFQGGPLSPLHF	TGTGCCACCAGCAGTTTCCAGGGGGGCCCCCTTTCACCCCTCCACTTT
TRBV6-1	TRBJ2-5	NA	TRBD1	CASRGTAQETQYF	TGTGCCAGCAGAGGGACAGCCCAAGAGACCCAGTACTTC
TRBV4-1	TRBJ1-5	few	NA	CASSQEGDTNQPQHF	TGCGCCAGCAGCCAAGAAGGGGACACAAATCAGCCCCAGCATTTT
TRBV30	TRBJ1-2	NA	NA	CAWSLDAYGYTF	TGTGCCTGGTCCCTAGATGCCTATGGCTACACCTTC
TRBV25-1	TRBJ2-7	NA	TRBD2	CASSDQRGAGYEQYF	TGTGCCAGCAGTGATCAGCGGGGGGCGGGCTACGAGCAGTACTTC
TRBV18	TRBJ2-7	few	NA	CASSPRGYNEQYF	TGTGCCAGCTCACCAAGGGGTTATAACGAGCAGTACTTC
TRBV13	TRBJ2-7	once	TRBD1	CASSLSPSGTGGLYEQYF	TGTGCCAGCAGCTTATCCCCATCCGGGACAGGGGGCCTCTACGAGCAGTACTTC
TRBV7-2	TRBJ2-5	NA	NA	CASSLVLGGEETQYF	TGTGCCAGCAGCTTAGTCTTGGGGGGAGAGGAGACCCAGTACTTC
TRBV5-6	TRBJ2-7	NA	TRBD2	CASSRLAGPNYEQYF	TGTGCCAGCAGCAGACTAGCGGGGCCGAACTACGAGCAGTACTTC
TRBV4-1	TRBJ2-7	NA	TRBD1	CASSWGTGAYEQYF	TGCGCCAGCAGTTGGGGGACAGGGGCCTACGAGCAGTACTTC
TRBV30	TRBJ1-2	NA	NA	CAVTGTMNYGYTF	TGTGCCGTAACGGGGACAATGAACTATGGCTACACCTTC
TRBV9	TRBJ2-7	few	TRBD1	CASSVGTGGLGIYEQYF	TGTGCCAGCAGCGTAGGGACAGGGGGCTTGGGTATCTACGAGCAGTACTTC
TRBV5-1	TRBJ1-1	few	NA	CASSLGVGTEAFF	TGCGCCAGCAGCTTAGGGGTCGGCACTGAAGCTTTCTTT
TRBV7-2	TRBJ2-1	NA	NA	CASRGGIAYNEQFF	TGTGCCAGCAGAGGTGGAATCGCCTACAATGAGCAGTTCTTC
TRBV6-5	TRBJ2-3	once	NA	CASSKLGDTQYF	TGTGCCAGCAGTAAACTAGGAGATACGCAGTATTTT
TRBV6-5	TRBJ2-5	NA	NA	CASSYSAGPTQYF	TGTGCCAGCAGTTACAGCGCTGGGCCGACCCAGTACTTC
TRBV12-5	TRBJ1-2	NA	NA	CASGTGQFNYGYTF	TGTGCTAGTGGTACCGGACAGTTCAACTATGGCTACACCTTC
TRBV7-2	TRBJ2-5	NA	NA	CASGRVGHRTFQETQYF	TGTGCCAGCGGGCGGGTGGGCCACCGTACCTTCCAAGAGACCCAGTACTTC
TRBV29-1	TRBJ2-5	NA	NA	CSAWGTQETQYF	TGCAGCGCTTGGGGAACCCAAGAGACCCAGTACTTC
TRBV7-9	TRBJ2-3	few	TRBD1	CASSLPLRGRADTQYF	TGTGCCAGCAGCTTACCCCTTAGGGGGCGGGCAGATACGCAGTATTTT
TRBV6-6	TRBJ2-3	once	NA	CASNKRGTDTQYF	TGTGCCAGCAACAAGCGCGGCACAGATACGCAGTATTTT
TRBV2	TRBJ1-3	NA	NA	CASRSGTGSGNTIYF	TGTGCCAGCAGATCCGGGACGGGCTCTGGAAACACCATATATTTT
TRBV15	TRBJ2-3	NA	NA	CATSRARDTQYF	TGTGCCACCAGCAGAGCGCGAGATACGCAGTATTTT
TRBV25-1	TRBJ1-1	NA	NA	CASSVTGQTEAFF	TGTGCCAGCAGTGTCACGGGGCAGACTGAAGCTTTCTTT
TRBV30	TRBJ2-1	NA	NA	CAWSNTGSNEQFF	TGTGCCTGGAGTAATACAGGGTCGAATGAGCAGTTCTTC
TRBV30	TRBJ1-4	NA	NA	CAWSVLSGSEKLFF	TGTGCCTGGAGTGTACTCTCAGGGAGTGAAAAACTGTTTTTT
TRBV2	TRBJ2-7	few	NA	CASRFFMAYEQYF	TGTGCCAGCAGGTTCTTTATGGCCTACGAGCAGTACTTC